This T cell receptor (beta chain) was found in a study of T cell responses to AZD1222 COVID-19 vaccine. Study conclusions and caveats: There were repertoire samples only from the period after the peak T cell response. Spike-specific TCR breadth and depth went up after people got two AZD1222 doses. Among AZD1222 vaccinees, only six or seven were seropositive at baseline.

Here immunoSEQ multiplex PCR was the method, and the copy in TCRdb shows in-frame clones only, minus some. The repertoire holds 150,000 to 200,000 clones, over 80% seen once, with 10% in the top ten. Germline CDR1 reads SGHVS; CDR2 reads FQNEAQ. This CDR3 region has 12 residues. Trimming removed 5 bases from V and 4 bases from J, with 8 bases in between. With respect to this clone: Its target is unknown.

This chain uses TRBV7-8 with TRBJ1-1; the D is unclear. Sequenced here: peripheral blood, sampled on day 0 of AZD1222 vaccination. This clonotype was obtained from an adult in good health. The CDR3 DNA follows: TGTGCCAGCAGCCCCCGAGGCACTGAAGCTTTCTTT. The encoded protein is CASSPRGTEAFF.